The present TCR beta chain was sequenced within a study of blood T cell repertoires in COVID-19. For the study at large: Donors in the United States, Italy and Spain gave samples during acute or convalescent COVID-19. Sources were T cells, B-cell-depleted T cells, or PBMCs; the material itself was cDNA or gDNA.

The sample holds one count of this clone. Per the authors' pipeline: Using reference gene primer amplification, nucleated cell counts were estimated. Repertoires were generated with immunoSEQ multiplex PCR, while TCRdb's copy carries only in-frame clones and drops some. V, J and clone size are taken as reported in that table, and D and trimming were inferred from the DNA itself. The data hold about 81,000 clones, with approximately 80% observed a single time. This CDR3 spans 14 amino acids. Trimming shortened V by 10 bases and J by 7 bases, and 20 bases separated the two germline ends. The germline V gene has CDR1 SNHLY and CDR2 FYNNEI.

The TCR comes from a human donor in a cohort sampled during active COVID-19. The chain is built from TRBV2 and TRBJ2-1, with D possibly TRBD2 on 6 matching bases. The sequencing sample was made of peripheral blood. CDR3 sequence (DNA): TGTGCCACCAAACTAGCCAACAAAGGGAATGAGCAGTTCTTC. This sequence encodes CATKLANKGNEQFF.